This note documents a single TCR beta chain sequence. Its antigen is undetermined. The time point was: patch test 3, about 24 weeks after DPC sensitization. Regarding treatment: therapeutic diphenylcyclopropenone sensitization with weekly scalp DPC. Total RNA came from unfractionated whole blood. The source of the sample is a study of human T cells and chemical hapten exposure. Findings of the study overall: Patch test score tracked positively with PT1 expanded TCR counts. Expanded TCRs created a significantly greater count of big CDR3 similarity clusters than controls did. DPC sensitization produced no change in TCRs with frequency above 1 in 1000.

The ends lost 1 base at V and 0 bases at J; junction bases unmatched: 13. The germline V gene encodes CDR1 LGHNA and CDR2 YSLEER. This CDR3 has 20 amino acids. TCRdb re-called the RACE reads through MiXCR, storing one row per CDR3 protein. This table holds about 190,000 distinct CDR3 sequences, around 23% found once. The sample here was whole blood, taken in connection with sensitization to the hapten diphenylcyclopropenone (DPC). The clonotype originates from a woman aged 40 to 50 with alopecia areata. Some clones in this sample may be carry-over from other donors' samples. The V gene is TRBV4-3, the J gene TRBJ1-3; 9 positions match TRBD1. CDR3 coding DNA: TGCGCCAGCAGCCAAGTGGAAAGGGACAGGGCCTCGAGCTCTGGAAACACCATATATTTT. It encodes CASSQVERDRASSSGNTIYF.